This is a list of T cell receptor beta chains from one sample in a study of early T cells in non-severe SARS-CoV-2 infection. TCRdb called the 5' RACE reads again in MiXCR, with one record for every CDR3 protein. The sample records 50,000 to 70,000 distinct CDR3 sequences, about 15% being singletons. Sequences were derived from whole blood, sampled at baseline. The receptors stem from an adult who was a healthcare worker with PCR-confirmed SARS-CoV-2 infection or an uninfected control (not recorded which). Both conserved end residues are part of each CDR3. The D gene is left open where the match is weak. Some rows mark clone size as missing; the rest say once, few, many or name a class of expanded clone.

v_call	cdr3_length	clone_size	d_call	j_call	cdr3_nt	cdr3_aa
TRBV12-3/TRBV12-4	14	few	-	TRBJ2-7	TGTGCCAGCAGTCCCCGATTAAGGGACTACGAGCAGTACTTC	CASSPRLRDYEQYF
TRBV27	17	-	-	TRBJ2-2	TGTGCCAGCAGTTTACATGCCCTCCCGATGAACACCGGGGAGCTGTTTTTT	CASSLHALPMNTGELFF
TRBV5-4	16	-	TRBD2	TRBJ2-7	TGTGCCAGCAGCATCGGGACTAGCGGGGGAACCTACGAGCAGTACTTC	CASSIGTSGGTYEQYF
TRBV11-2	15	many	-	TRBJ1-5	TGTGCCAGCAGCTTAGGTACCAGGGAGAGTCAGCCCCAGCATTTT	CASSLGTRESQPQHF
TRBV7-2	16	-	TRBD1	TRBJ2-5	TGTGCCAGCAGACTCCTCGGACAGGGGACACAAGAGACCCAGTACTTC	CASRLLGQGTQETQYF
TRBV10-1	15	-	-	TRBJ2-5	TGCGCCAGCAGTGAGTCCCTAGCTAGCCCGGAGACCCAGTACTTC	CASSESLASPETQYF
TRBV7-2	15	-	TRBD1	TRBJ2-1	TGTGCCAGCAGCTTACCGGGACAGGGTAACAATGAGCAGTTCTTC	CASSLPGQGNNEQFF
TRBV6-5	14	-	TRBD1	TRBJ2-5	TGTGCCAGCAGTAACCGACAGGGCTCAAGAACCCAGTACTTC	CASSNRQGSRTQYF
TRBV7-6	12	many	-	TRBJ1-2	TGTGCCAGCAGCCCCGACCGCATTGGCTACACCTTC	CASSPDRIGYTF
TRBV4-1	14	few	-	TRBJ2-3	TGCGCCAGCAGCCAAGATGAAGGGACAGATACGCAGTATTTT	CASSQDEGTDTQYF
TRBV28	11	few	-	TRBJ2-7	TGTGCCAGCAGTGGGGTGTACGAGCAGTACTTC	CASSGVYEQYF
TRBV18	16	-	-	TRBJ2-2	TGTGCCAGCTCACCACCATCAGGCGTTCAGACCGGGGAGCTGTTTTTT	CASSPPSGVQTGELFF
TRBV27	16	-	-	TRBJ2-7	TGTGCCAGCAGTTTATCGTTCACAGGGAAAACATACGAGCAGTACTTC	CASSLSFTGKTYEQYF
TRBV29-1	12	medium-sized	TRBD1	TRBJ2-1	TGCAGCCACCTACAGGGGTACAATGAGCAGTTCTTC	CSHLQGYNEQFF
TRBV20-1	14	-	-	TRBJ2-7	TGCAGTGCCGTCAGACCCAGACAGGCCTACGAGCAGTACTTC	CSAVRPRQAYEQYF
TRBV5-1	13	-	-	TRBJ1-6	TGCGCCAGCAGCTTGGTTCTTGAATCACCCCTCCACTTT	CASSLVLESPLHF
TRBV21-1	14	-	-	TRBJ1-6	TGTGCCAGTACCCGCGCAGCCTATAATTCACCCCTCCACTTT	CASTRAAYNSPLHF
TRBV20-1	13	-	TRBD1	TRBJ2-7	TGCAGTGCTAAAGACAGGGTGGTCTACGAGCAGTACTTC	CSAKDRVVYEQYF
TRBV2	16	few	TRBD2	TRBJ2-2	TGTGCCAGCAGAGGGGGACTAGCGGGAGGTGCCGGGGAGCTGTTTTTT	CASRGGLAGGAGELFF
TRBV6-5	16	few	-	TRBJ2-3	TGTGCCAGCAGTTACAATCGTCTGAGTAGCACAGATACGCAGTATTTT	CASSYNRLSSTDTQYF
TRBV11-2	15	many	TRBD2	TRBJ2-2	TGTGCCAGCAGCCAGAGGCGGGGGGGCACCGGGGAGCTGTTTTTT	CASSQRRGGTGELFF